The T cell receptor beta chain under discussion was sequenced for a study of CD4 T cells in relation to SARS-CoV-2 and coronaviruses. Looking at the study overall: TCR beta CDR3s were sequenced after roughly ten-day antigen culture of PBMCs. Negative control cultures got HIV-1 Nef peptides or no peptide.

This clone was seen more than once but under ten times. Its antigen is still unknown. Sequenced by immunoSEQ multiplex PCR; TCRdb stores in-frame clones only, minus some. The sample lists approximately 20,000 clones, more than 65% occurring once. CD4+ T cells from unexposed donors were obtained before the COVID-19 pandemic (2011-2018). CD4+ T cells were isolated from the cells after more than nine days of culture. Each well had around 2.2 million PBMCs in roughly 5% human AB serum with IL-2. Germline V lookup: CDR1 SNHLY, CDR2 FYNNEI. The CDR3 runs to 15 residues. Trimming removed 4 bases from V and 5 bases from J, with 16 bases in between.

The sequence came from a human donor in good health. Sequencing was performed on CD4+ T cells from PBMCs, cultured in vitro. The chain couples TRBV2 to TRBJ2-3; tentatively, D is TRBD1 (6 bases). CDR3 in amino acids: CASSGVQGFLDTQYF. DNA for the CDR3: TGTGCCAGCAGTGGGGTACAGGGTTTTTTAGATACGCAGTATTTT.